This TCR beta chain was sequenced in a study of blood T cell repertoires in COVID-19. V lost 5 bases to trimming and J lost 0 bases, with 10 bases between them. Looked up from germline, CDR1 is LNHDA and CDR2 is SQIVND (reference sequence). This CDR3 spans 15 amino acids. As originally analysed: Counts of nucleated cells, estimated from reference gene primer amplification, were obtained. The method was immunoSEQ multiplex PCR; TCRdb's version includes in-frame clones alone and lacks a portion of them. The DNA gave D and trimming, while V, J and clone size come from that table. The sample has 25,000 to 35,000 clones; 85% are singletons.

The rearrangement links TRBV19 to TRBJ2-2, with D uncertain. The sequenced material came from peripheral blood. This receptor was identified in a man aged 80 or over with active COVID-19. The DNA of the CDR3 is TGTGCCAGTAGTTCCGACACAGCGAACACCGGGGAGCTGTTTTTT. Amino acids: CASSSDTANTGELFF.